This TCR beta chain was identified during a study of CD8 T cells in Susac syndrome. Only one count was recorded for this clonotype. RNA, at about 0.45 to 1 ug, was reverse transcribed with random hexamers. Each CDR3 protein gets one entry after TCRdb re-called the immunoSEQ multiplex PCR reads with MiXCR. The table lists hundreds of thousands of distinct CDR3 sequences, 75% to 85% of them singletons, with roughly 0.21% in the top ten. The J segment lost 0 bases and the V segment lost 8 bases, leaving 12 bases of the junction unmatched. This CDR3 contains 17 residues. Germline V lookup: CDR1 SEHNR, CDR2 FQNEAQ (reference sequence).

The chain employs TRBV7-9 and TRBJ2-1; 8 bases match TRBD2. The receptor's source is a human donor with multiple sclerosis. Sequences were obtained from CD8+ T cells from PBMCs. The CDR3 DNA reads as TGTGCCAGCCAGGGCGGGGTAGCGGGGAGCTCCTACAATGAGCAGTTCTTC. Translating gives CASQGGVAGSSYNEQFF.